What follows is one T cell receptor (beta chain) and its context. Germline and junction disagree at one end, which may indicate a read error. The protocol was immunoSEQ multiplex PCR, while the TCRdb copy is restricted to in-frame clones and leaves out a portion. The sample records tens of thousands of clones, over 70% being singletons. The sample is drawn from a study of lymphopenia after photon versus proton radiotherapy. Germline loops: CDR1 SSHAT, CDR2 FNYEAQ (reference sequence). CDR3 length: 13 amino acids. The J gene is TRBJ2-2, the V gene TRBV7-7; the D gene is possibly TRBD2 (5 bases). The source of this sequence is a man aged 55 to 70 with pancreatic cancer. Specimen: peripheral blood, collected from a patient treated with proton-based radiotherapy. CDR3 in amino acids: CASSIGSTGELFF. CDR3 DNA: TGTGCTAGCAGCATTGGGAGCACCGGGGAGCTGTTTTTT.